The 22 T cell receptor beta chains listed next were all sequenced from one sample in a study of cytomegalovirus exposure and HLA in healthy donors. The assay was immunoSEQ multiplex PCR, and TCRdb's table has in-frame clones only and misses some. Found here are more than 110,000 clones, about 94% of them singletons; the top ten hold approximately 1.8%. Sequenced: PBMCs. The receptors shown here come from a man younger than 35 in good health and CMV-seropositive.

The chain combines TRBV7-3 with TRBJ1-1, with TRBD1 as a possible D gene (6 bases). V was cut by 5 bases and J by 4 bases, with 17 bases left in between. Germline lookup yields CDR1 SGHTA and CDR2 FQGTGA. CDR3 length: 15 residues. Written as DNA, the CDR3 is TGTGCCAGCAGCCCTGAACAGGGTGTGGGCACTGAAGCTTTCTTT. Amino acids: CASSPEQGVGTEAFF.

The genes are TRBV6-7 and TRBJ2-7, with TRBD2 matching 7 bases. TRBV6-7 is assigned to the ORF class and has an uncertain function. V lost 5 bases, J lost 1 base, and 26 bases stayed unmatched. The CDR3 totals 21 residues. The CDR3: CASSLGLGGDFLSSPSYEQYF. The CDR3 nucleotides are TGTGCCAGCAGTCTCGGACTTGGGGGGGATTTTTTGTCTAGCCCTTCCTACGAGCAGTACTTC.

J is TRBJ2-1 and V is TRBV28; D perhaps matches TRBD1 (5 bases). In germline, CDR1 is MDHEN, CDR2 SYDVKM. This CDR3 contains 15 residues. V dropped 5 bases and J dropped 6 bases, with 17 bases sitting between them. Here the CDR3 reads CASSQQGGHFNEQFF. DNA for the CDR3: TGTGCCAGCAGTCAGCAGGGCGGTCATTTCAATGAGCAGTTCTTC.

The gene calls are TRBV4-2 and TRBJ1-2; perhaps TRBD1 as D (6 bases). The V gene lost 0 bases and the J gene lost 5 bases, with 16 bases spanning the gap. This CDR3 region has 16 residues. Germline CDR1 reads LGHNA; CDR2 reads YNFKEQ. The CDR3 is CASSQDLVQGSYGYTF. For the CDR3, the DNA is TGTGCCAGCAGCCAAGATCTGGTACAGGGATCGTATGGCTACACCTTC.

This chain links TRBV7-3 with TRBJ1-6; tentatively, D is TRBD1 (5 bases). The V and J ends lost 2 bases and 7 bases respectively, with 12 bases between them. Germline CDR1 and CDR2: SGHTA and FQGTGA. The CDR3 runs 15 residues. CDR3 protein: CASSLEGARNSPLHF. The CDR3 DNA reads as TGTGCCAGCAGCTTAGAAGGGGCGAGGAATTCACCCCTCCACTTT. The full variable domain, with the rest looked up from reference TRBV7-3 and TRBJ1-6, is GAGVSQTPSNKVTEKGKYVELRCDPISGHTALYWYRQSLGQGPEFLIYFQGTGAADDSGLPNDRFFAVRPEGSVSTLKIQRTERGDSAVYLCASSLEGARNSPLHFGNGTRLTVT.

This chain connects TRBV7-9 to TRBJ1-1; tentatively, D is TRBD1 (5 bases). Trimming removed 5 bases at V and 1 base at J, with 8 bases between. CDR1 and CDR2 from the germline V gene are SEHNR and FQNEAQ (reference sequence). This CDR3 spans 13 amino acids. Written as DNA, the CDR3 is TGTGCCAGCAGCCAAACAGGGAACACTGAAGCTTTCTTT. It translates to CASSQTGNTEAFF.

The CDR3 coding sequence is TGCAGCGTTGAGGAGACAGGGTCTGAAGAGACCCAGTACTTC. It translates to CSVEETGSEETQYF. The chain couples TRBV29-1 to TRBJ2-5; 7 bases agree with TRBD1. CDR3 size: 14 residues. The junction had 7 bases not matched to a gene; V was cut back by 3 bases and J by 3 bases. In germline, CDR1 is SQVTM, CDR2 ANQGSEA.

About this clone: This sample includes further DNA sequences coding for the same CDR3. The chain carries TRBV30 and TRBJ2-7, with 11 bases aligning to TRBD2. The CDR3 totals 14 residues. Trimming took 2 bases from V and 4 from J; bases not matched to a gene: 4. Germline V CDR1 and CDR2: GTSNPN, SVGIG (reference sequence). The CDR3 DNA follows: TGTGCCTGGAGTCCCGGGACTAGCGGTTACGAGCAGTACTTC. It translates to CAWSPGTSGYEQYF. Combining the CDR3 with reference TRBV30 and TRBJ2-7 gives the whole variable domain SQTIHQWPATLVQPVGSPLSLECTVEGTSNPNLYWYRQAAGRGLQLLFYSVGIGQISSEVPQNLSASRPQDRQFILSSKKLLLSDSGFYLCAWSPGTSGYEQYFGPGTRLTVT.

This sequence joins TRBV18 and TRBJ2-5, with 14 bases identical to TRBD2. V trimming: 6 bases; J trimming: 3 bases; junction bases outside the gene matches: 9. Germline V gene lookup returns CDR1 KGHSH and CDR2 LQKENI. CDR3 length: 17 amino acids. Here the CDR3 DNA reads TGTGCCAGCTCTAAAGGGACTAGCGGGAGTGCTGAAGAGACCCAGTACTTC. This translates into CASSKGTSGSAEETQYF.

The chain uses TRBV11-2 and TRBJ2-1, with 11 bases lining up with TRBD2. The V gene end was trimmed by 2 bases and the J gene end by 5 bases; junction bases not matched to a gene: 11. Germline V lookup: CDR1 SGHAT, CDR2 FQNNGV. This CDR3 contains 18 residues. CDR3 amino acids: CASSLRGHRLAGNNEQFF. DNA of the CDR3: TGTGCCAGCAGCTTAAGGGGCCACCGACTAGCGGGAAACAATGAGCAGTTCTTC.

The chain links TRBV27 to TRBJ2-5, with D unresolved. V was pared by 6 bases and J by 4 bases, with 18 bases between. Germline V gives CDR1 MNHEY, CDR2 SMNVEV (reference sequence). The CDR3 length is 15 residues. CDR3 in DNA: TGTGCCAGCAGCGAACGTCCCGAGAAATTAGAGACCCAGTACTTC. Translated: CASSERPEKLETQYF.

CDR3 residues: CASSRQGSSYEQYF. The CDR3 DNA reads as TGTGCCAGCAGCCGACAGGGGTCCTCCTACGAGCAGTACTTC. V gene TRBV2 combines with J gene TRBJ2-7; 8 bases line up with TRBD1. CDR1 and CDR2 from the germline V gene are SNHLY and FYNNEI. After removal of 6 bases from V and 0 bases from J, the junction contained 4 bases not matched to a gene. The length of the CDR3 is 14 residues.

The rearrangement links TRBV10-3 to TRBJ2-2, with D possibly TRBD2 on 7 matching bases. In germline, CDR1 is ENHRY, CDR2 SYGVKD. The CDR3 has 17 residues. The V and J ends lost 10 bases and 1 base respectively, with 22 bases between them. The CDR3 region is CANSPFQAGQNTGELFF. The DNA for the CDR3 is TGTGCCAACAGCCCCTTTCAAGCGGGACAGAACACCGGGGAGCTGTTTTTT.

This clone was counted a few times. The V and J genes are TRBV4-1 and TRBJ2-7; D remains unclear. The CDR3 has 15 residues. The V and J ends lost 1 base and 3 bases respectively, with 13 bases between them. Germline V lookup: CDR1 MGHRA, CDR2 YSYEKL. CDR3 amino acids: CASSQVLENGYEQYF. CDR3 sequence (DNA): TGCGCCAGCAGCCAAGTCCTTGAGAACGGCTACGAGCAGTACTTC.

The chain links TRBV4-1 to TRBJ1-1; the match to TRBD1 covers 8 bases. Trimming removed 4 bases from V and 1 base from J; junction bases left unmatched: 11. Germline V gene sequence: CDR1 MGHRA, CDR2 YSYEKL. The CDR3 runs 17 residues. The CDR3 protein is CASSPPQTGVWNTEAFF. The CDR3 DNA follows: TGCGCCAGCAGCCCTCCCCAGACAGGGGTGTGGAACACTGAAGCTTTCTTT.

V is TRBV9 and J is TRBJ2-7; tentative D call: TRBD1 (6 bases). This CDR3 is built from 12 residues. Germline CDR1 is SGDLS and CDR2 is YYNGEE. V was pared by 0 bases and J by 9 bases, with 10 bases between. The CDR3 region is CASSVETGRQYF. In DNA form, the CDR3 reads TGTGCCAGCAGCGTAGAGACAGGTCGGCAGTACTTC.

This clone was picked up one time. J is TRBJ2-7 and V is TRBV5-1; TRBD2 agrees at 9 bases. The CDR3 has 16 residues. Germline lookup yields CDR1 SGHRS and CDR2 YFSETQ. V lost 0 bases and J lost 1; bases outside the gene matches: 5. The CDR3 bases are TGCGCCAGCAGCTTGGGTTCTAGCGGGGTATCCTACGAGCAGTACTTC. Translated, it gives CASSLGSSGVSYEQYF.

This clone was seen just once. V gene TRBV6-5 combines with J gene TRBJ2-5; the D is unclear. The CDR3 is 12 residues long. V lost 6 bases and J 0 bases, leaving 5 bases between the germline ends. Germline assignment: CDR1 MNHEY and CDR2 SVGAGI. The CDR3 region has the DNA TGTGCCAGCAGCGGGTACCAAGAGACCCAGTACTTC. Amino acids: CASSGYQETQYF.

The chain links TRBV19 to TRBJ2-1, with D possibly being TRBD1 (5 bases). V was shortened by 3 bases and J by 5 bases, with 11 bases between the two germline ends. In germline, CDR1 is LNHDA, CDR2 SQIVND (reference sequence). The CDR3 is 14 amino acids. CDR3 bases: TGTGCCAGTAGTATTGGGGCAGCTAACAATGAGCAGTTCTTC. Protein sequence: CASSIGAANNEQFF.

The chain carries TRBV5-4 and TRBJ2-1; D gene ambiguous. The V end was cut by 3 bases, the J end by 8 bases, with 9 bases between. CDR1 and CDR2 from the germline V gene are SGHNT and YYREEE (reference sequence). The CDR3 consists of 12 residues. CDR3 region: CASSSWQDEQFF. CDR3 in DNA: TGTGCCAGCAGCTCTTGGCAGGATGAGCAGTTCTTC.

J is TRBJ2-2 and V is TRBV5-4; 11 bases map to TRBD2. The J segment lost 6 bases and the V segment lost 4 bases, leaving 8 bases of the junction unmatched. This CDR3 is built from 16 residues. Germline loops: CDR1 SGHNT, CDR2 YYREEE (reference sequence). CDR3: CASSPMTSGTAGELFF. The CDR3 DNA reads as TGTGCCAGCAGCCCTATGACTAGCGGGACGGCCGGGGAGCTGTTTTTT.

The CDR3 coding sequence is TGTGCCAGCAGCTTCGGGACAGGGTATGATACTGAAGCTTTCTTT. Protein product: CASSFGTGYDTEAFF. The chain joins TRBV11-3 to TRBJ1-1, with 9 bases aligning to TRBD1. Germline assignment: CDR1 SGHNT and CDR2 YENEEA. V was pared by 3 bases and J by 5 bases, with 7 bases of the junction left unmatched. There are 15 residues in the CDR3.